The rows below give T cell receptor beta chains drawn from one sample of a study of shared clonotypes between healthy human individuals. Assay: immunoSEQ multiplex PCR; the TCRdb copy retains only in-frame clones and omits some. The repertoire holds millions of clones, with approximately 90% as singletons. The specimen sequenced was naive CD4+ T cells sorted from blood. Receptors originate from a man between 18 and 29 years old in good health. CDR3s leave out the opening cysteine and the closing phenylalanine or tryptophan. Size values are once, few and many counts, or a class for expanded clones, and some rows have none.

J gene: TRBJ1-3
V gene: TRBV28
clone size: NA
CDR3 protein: ASRPSQGLYSGNTIY

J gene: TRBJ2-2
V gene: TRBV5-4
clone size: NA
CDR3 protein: ASSLAYGAGMNTGELF

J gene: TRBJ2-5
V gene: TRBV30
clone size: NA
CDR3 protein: AGGLRATGFRTQY

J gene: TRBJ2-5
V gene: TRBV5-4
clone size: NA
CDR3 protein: ASSLEGLQETQY

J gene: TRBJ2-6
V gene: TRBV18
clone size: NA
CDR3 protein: ASSPQEGAPGANVLT

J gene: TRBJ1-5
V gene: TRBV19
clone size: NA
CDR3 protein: ASRTALYSNQPQH

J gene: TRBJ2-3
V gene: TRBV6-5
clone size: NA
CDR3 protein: ATARDGSTDTQY

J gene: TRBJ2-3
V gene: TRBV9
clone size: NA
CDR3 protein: ASSVYTGDTQY

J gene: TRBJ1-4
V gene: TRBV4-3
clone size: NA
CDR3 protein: ASSQDWGWEKLF

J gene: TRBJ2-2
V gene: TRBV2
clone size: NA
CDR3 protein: ASRRRDLNTGELF

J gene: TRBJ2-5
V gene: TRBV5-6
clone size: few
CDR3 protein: ASRLQGPGGETQY

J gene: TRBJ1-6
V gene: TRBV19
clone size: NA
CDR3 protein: ASSIRVSDRVESPLH

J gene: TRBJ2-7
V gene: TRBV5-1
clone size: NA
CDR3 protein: ASSLGPRTSVHEQY

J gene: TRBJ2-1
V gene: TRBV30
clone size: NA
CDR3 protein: AWTPSGVPYNEQF

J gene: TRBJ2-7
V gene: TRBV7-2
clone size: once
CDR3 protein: ASSSQAEQY

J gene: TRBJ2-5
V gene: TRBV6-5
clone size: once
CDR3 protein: ASSQGILRSTQY

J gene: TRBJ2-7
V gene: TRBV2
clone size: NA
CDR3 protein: ASSFEGGFYEQY

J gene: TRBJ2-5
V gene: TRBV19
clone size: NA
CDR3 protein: ASKPEAAGGTQY

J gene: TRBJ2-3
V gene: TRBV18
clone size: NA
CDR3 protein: ASSTNRGSTDTQY

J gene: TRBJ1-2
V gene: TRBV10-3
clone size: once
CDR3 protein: AISEDGTALTDGYT

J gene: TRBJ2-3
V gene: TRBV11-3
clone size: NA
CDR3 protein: ASSQISGTGGTDTQY

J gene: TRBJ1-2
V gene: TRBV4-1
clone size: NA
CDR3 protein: ASSPGENHNYGYT

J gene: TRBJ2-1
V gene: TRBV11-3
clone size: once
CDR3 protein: ASSLKNNEQF

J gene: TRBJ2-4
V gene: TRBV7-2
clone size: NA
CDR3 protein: ASSLWEGSNIQY

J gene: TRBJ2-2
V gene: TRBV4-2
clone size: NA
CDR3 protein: ASSHDDRSNTGELF

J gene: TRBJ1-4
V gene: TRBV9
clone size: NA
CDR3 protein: ASSVAGGLDEKLF

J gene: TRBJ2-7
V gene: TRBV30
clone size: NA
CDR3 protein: AWKDSYEQY

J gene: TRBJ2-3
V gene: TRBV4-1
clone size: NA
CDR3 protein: ASSQGGGAQVTDTQY

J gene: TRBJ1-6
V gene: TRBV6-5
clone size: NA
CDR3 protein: ASSPGYYNSPLH

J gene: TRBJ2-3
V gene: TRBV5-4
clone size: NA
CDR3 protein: ASSLPAGGPGYTQY

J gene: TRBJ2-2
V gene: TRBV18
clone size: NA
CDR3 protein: AATARDTGELF

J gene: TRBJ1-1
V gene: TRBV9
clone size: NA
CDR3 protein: ASSVADRGPNTEAF

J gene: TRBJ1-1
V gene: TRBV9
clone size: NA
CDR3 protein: ASSVKWGATEAF

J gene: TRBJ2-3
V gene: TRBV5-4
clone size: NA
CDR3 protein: ASSRGTDTQY

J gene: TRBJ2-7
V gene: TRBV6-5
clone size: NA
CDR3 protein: ASRTTGTGPGEQY

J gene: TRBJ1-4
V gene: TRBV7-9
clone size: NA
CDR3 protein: ASSGGQGSNEKLF

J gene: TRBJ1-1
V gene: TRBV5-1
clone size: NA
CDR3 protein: ASSFDRGPNTEAF

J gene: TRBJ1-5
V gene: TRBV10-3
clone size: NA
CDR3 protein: AISDWVNQPQH

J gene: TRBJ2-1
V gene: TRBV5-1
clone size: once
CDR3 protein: ASSLVAGGYEQF

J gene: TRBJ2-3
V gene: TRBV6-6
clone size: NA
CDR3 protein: ASSRTEPSQY

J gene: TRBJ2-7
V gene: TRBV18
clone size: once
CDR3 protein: ASSPQPFDP

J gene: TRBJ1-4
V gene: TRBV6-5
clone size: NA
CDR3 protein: ASSITVLGKLF

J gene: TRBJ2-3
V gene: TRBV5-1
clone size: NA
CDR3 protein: ASSLAQGPSPSTDTQY

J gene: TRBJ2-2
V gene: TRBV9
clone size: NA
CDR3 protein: ASSVPNTGELF

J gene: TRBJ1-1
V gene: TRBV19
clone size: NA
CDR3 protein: ASSLDTTLGEAF

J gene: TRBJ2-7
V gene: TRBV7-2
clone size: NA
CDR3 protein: ASSLDRSSYEQY